This entry lists 22 T cell receptor beta chains sequenced from one sample in a study of cytomegalovirus exposure and HLA in healthy donors. TCRdb keeps only in-frame clones here, not all; method: immunoSEQ multiplex PCR. This table has 150,000 or so clones, 89% appearing once. Material: PBMCs. Receptors originate from a young woman in good health and CMV-seropositive.

The rearrangement links TRBV4-1 to TRBJ1-1, with D perhaps TRBD1 (5 bases). The CDR3 length is 14 residues. Germline loops: CDR1 MGHRA, CDR2 YSYEKL. Trimming took 1 base from V and 4 from J, leaving 10 bases between them. In nucleotides, the CDR3 is TGCGCCAGCAGCCAAGGAGGTAGGGGCACTGAAGCTTTCTTT. It yields the protein CASSQGGRGTEAFF.

This clone was seen ten or more times. The J gene is TRBJ2-3, the V gene TRBV25-1; D gene unclear. This CDR3 is built from 13 residues. Germline values: CDR1 MGHDK, CDR2 SYGVNS. Trimming took 2 bases from V and 2 from J, leaving 5 bases between them. The CDR3 loop is CASSETDTDTQYF. The CDR3 DNA reads as TGTGCCAGCAGTGAAACTGACACAGATACGCAGTATTTT. The full variable domain, in which reference TRBV25-1 and TRBJ2-3 provide the parts outside the CDR3, is EADIYQTPRYLVIGTGKKITLECSQTMGHDKMYWYQQDPGMELHLIHYSYGVNSTEKGDLSSESTVSRIRTEHFPLTLESARPSHTSQYLCASSETDTDTQYFGPGTRLTVL.

The chain recombines TRBV19 with TRBJ1-1; weak D call: TRBD1 (6 bases). Germline V gene sequence: CDR1 LNHDA, CDR2 SQIVND (reference sequence). The length of the CDR3 is 16 residues. The V end was cut by 3 bases, the J end by 2 bases, with 16 bases between. The CDR3 DNA sequence: TGTGCCAGTAGTATCTCTACGGCAGGGGTCAACACTGAAGCTTTCTTT. The encoded protein is CASSISTAGVNTEAFF.

The chain employs TRBV6-1 and TRBJ2-7; D possibly corresponds to TRBD2 (5 bases). CDR1 and CDR2 from the germline V gene are MNHNS and SASEGT. The CDR3 has 13 residues. V lost 10 bases and J 5 bases, leaving 18 bases between the germline ends. In DNA form, the CDR3 reads TGTGCCAACTCAGGACTCGCAAGGAACGAGCAGTACTTC. Protein: CANSGLARNEQYF.

V is TRBV5-1 and J is TRBJ1-6, with D unresolved. Germline-derived CDR1 and CDR2 are SGHRS and YFSETQ. V lost 6 bases and J lost 5, with 12 bases in between. CDR3 length: 14 residues. CDR3: CASTLAEDNSPLHF. The DNA of the CDR3 is TGCGCCAGCACCTTAGCGGAGGATAATTCACCCCTCCACTTT.

This chain links TRBV10-1 with TRBJ1-3; unclear D gene. The CDR3 is 14 amino acids. The germline CDR1 and CDR2 sequences are WNHNN and SYGVQD (reference sequence). With 2 bases removed from V and 4 bases from J, the gap between germline ends came to 9 bases. For the CDR3, the DNA is TGCGCCAGCAGTGAGGGAGGGCTCGGAAACACCATATATTTT. Amino acid sequence: CASSEGGLGNTIYF.

The genes are TRBV11-3 and TRBJ2-3; TRBD2 aligns across 10 bases. CDR3 size: 15 residues. CDR1 is SGHNT, CDR2 YENEEA, per germline. Germline trimming cut 5 bases from V and 0 bases from J; bases unmatched to any gene: 2. CDR3 bases: TGTGCCAGCAGCCAGACTAGCGGGAGCACAGATACGCAGTATTTT. Amino acid sequence: CASSQTSGSTDTQYF. Based on the CDR3 plus reference TRBV11-3 and TRBJ2-3, the full variable domain is EAGVVQSPRYKIIEKKQPVAFWCNPISGHNTLYWYLQNLGQGPELLIRYENEEAVDDSQLPKDRFSAERLKGVDSTLKIQPAELGDSAVYLCASSQTSGSTDTQYFGPGTRLTVL.

The J gene is TRBJ1-4, the V gene TRBV10-1; TRBD1 matches 7 bases. Looked up from germline, CDR1 is WNHNN and CDR2 is SYGVQD (reference sequence). V dropped 3 bases and J dropped 8; count of bases not matched to a gene: 6. The CDR3 sequence is 14 residues long. CDR3 residues: CASSDEGAKEKLFF. CDR3 nucleotides: TGCGCCAGCAGTGATGAGGGGGCAAAGGAAAAACTGTTTTTT.

The chain employs TRBV14 and TRBJ2-1; a weak D match, TRBD2 (5 bases). CDR1 and CDR2 (germline): SGHDN, FVKESK. The CDR3 spans 13 residues. V was pared by 5 bases and J by 3 bases, with 8 bases between. Written as DNA, the CDR3 is TGTGCCAGCAGCTCCCGGGACTACAATGAGCAGTTCTTC. Translated: CASSSRDYNEQFF.

This clone was seen more than once but under ten times. This sequence joins TRBV19 and TRBJ2-3; D gene ambiguous. The CDR3 sequence is 15 residues long. The ends were cut back, 1 base at V and 0 bases at J, with 8 bases in the middle. The germline V gene encodes CDR1 LNHDA and CDR2 SQIVND (reference sequence). As DNA, the CDR3 is TGTGCCAGTAGTATAGTCCTAGTTAGCACAGATACGCAGTATTTT. Encoded protein: CASSIVLVSTDTQYF. Variable domain in full (rest from reference TRBV19 and TRBJ2-3): DGGITQSPKYLFRKEGQNVTLSCEQNLNHDAMYWYRQDPGQGLRLIYYSQIVNDFQKGDIAEGYSVSREKKESFPLTVTSAQKNPTAFYLCASSIVLVSTDTQYFGPGTRLTVL.

V usage is TRBV9 and J usage is TRBJ1-2; the D gene is possibly TRBD1 (6 bases). Germline V gives CDR1 SGDLS, CDR2 YYNGEE. The CDR3 is 12 residues long. Trimming shortened V by 4 bases and J by 3 bases, and 7 bases separated the two germline ends. The CDR3 nucleotides are TGTGCCAGCAGCTCAGGGGACTATGGCTACACCTTC. Amino acids: CASSSGDYGYTF. Using reference TRBV9 and TRBJ1-2 for the parts outside the CDR3, the full variable domain is DSGVTQTPKHLITATGQRVTLRCSPRSGDLSVYWYQQSLDQGLQFLIQYYNGEERAKGNILERFSAQQFPDLHSELNLSSLELGDSALYFCASSSGDYGYTFGSGTRLTVV.

The chain carries TRBV19 and TRBJ2-7; TRBD1 matches 7 bases. CDR3 length: 15 residues. Germline lookup yields CDR1 LNHDA and CDR2 SQIVND (reference sequence). J gave up 0 bases and V 5 bases, and 7 bases lay outside the gene matches. As DNA, the CDR3 is TGTGCCAGTAGTGCCCCCGGGACAGTCTCCTACGAGCAGTACTTC. It codes for CASSAPGTVSYEQYF.

The sample holds one count of this clone. The rearrangement joins TRBV9 to TRBJ2-1; 7 bases are shared with TRBD2. V was clipped by 0 bases and J by 6 bases; unmatched bases: 9. The CDR3 loop spans 16 amino acids. Germline CDR1 is SGDLS and CDR2 is YYNGEE. The CDR3 nucleotides read TGTGCCAGCAGCGTAGGGGAGGGTCCCTTCAGCAATGAGCAGTTCTTC. Protein sequence: CASSVGEGPFSNEQFF.

J is TRBJ2-7 and V is TRBV27, with 10 bases identical to TRBD2. V shed 5 bases and J 2 bases; nucleotides not matched to a gene: 12. The length of the CDR3 is 17 residues. Germline V gives CDR1 MNHEY, CDR2 SMNVEV (reference sequence). In DNA, the CDR3 is TGTGCCAGCAGTGAGCGGGGGGGCTGGGGTGTCACCTACGAGCAGTACTTC. Protein: CASSERGGWGVTYEQYF.

V usage is TRBV7-6 and J usage is TRBJ2-2; TRBD1 aligns across 7 bases. The CDR3 has 16 amino acids. After removal of 5 bases from V and 0 bases from J, the junction contained 6 bases not matched to a gene. From germline, CDR1 is SGHVS and CDR2 FNYEAQ. In DNA form, the CDR3 reads TGTGCCAGCAGCCCGGGACAGAGCGCGAACACCGGGGAGCTGTTTTTT. Its protein product is CASSPGQSANTGELFF.

This chain links TRBV19 with TRBJ1-2; 10 bases map to TRBD1. Germline CDR1 is LNHDA and CDR2 is SQIVND (reference sequence). This CDR3 has 16 residues. V lost 6 bases, J lost 1 base, and 8 bases stayed unmatched. CDR3 in amino acids: CASSLPGQGLNYGYTF. The CDR3 DNA sequence: TGTGCCAGTAGCCTACCGGGACAGGGGCTTAACTATGGCTACACCTTC. The full variable domain, its missing parts supplied by reference TRBV19 and TRBJ1-2, is DGGITQSPKYLFRKEGQNVTLSCEQNLNHDAMYWYRQDPGQGLRLIYYSQIVNDFQKGDIAEGYSVSREKKESFPLTVTSAQKNPTAFYLCASSLPGQGLNYGYTFGSGTRLTVV.

V gene TRBV9 combines with J gene TRBJ2-1; the match to TRBD2 covers 13 bases. V lost 3 bases to trimming and J lost 7 bases; unmatched junction nucleotides: 4. CDR3 size: 15 residues. The germline V gene encodes CDR1 SGDLS and CDR2 YYNGEE. Written as DNA, the CDR3 is TGTGCCAGCAGCGAACTAGCGGGGGGGCATAATGAGCAGTTCTTC. Translation gives CASSELAGGHNEQFF.

This sequence joins TRBV4-1 and TRBJ2-5; 14 positions match TRBD2. Germline-derived CDR1 and CDR2 are MGHRA and YSYEKL. This CDR3 region has 16 residues. After removal of 5 bases from V and 1 base from J, the junction contained 3 bases not matched to a gene. In nucleotides, the CDR3 is TGCGCCAGCAGCATCGGACTAGCGGGGGGCCAAGAGACCCAGTACTTC. Residues: CASSIGLAGGQETQYF.

This rearrangement joins TRBV30 to TRBJ1-1; D may be TRBD1 (6 bases). The CDR3 spans 12 residues. Between the trimmed V and J ends, which lost 8 bases and 6 bases, there was a span of 16 bases. CDR1 is GTSNPN and CDR2 is SVGIG in the germline V gene (reference sequence). This CDR3 is CARNRVGAEAFF. CDR3 nucleotide sequence: TGTGCCCGGAACAGGGTTGGCGCTGAAGCTTTCTTT.

The chain recombines TRBV5-8 with TRBJ1-5, with D uncertain. The CDR3 length is 15 residues. The V end lost 4 bases, the J end lost 3 bases, and 14 bases lay between the germline ends. CDR1 and CDR2 from the germline V gene are SGHTS and YDEGEE. The CDR3 loop reads CASSPKRVLNQPQHF. CDR3 nucleotides: TGTGCCAGCAGCCCGAAGAGGGTCCTCAATCAGCCCCAGCATTTT.

This sequence joins TRBV6-1 and TRBJ2-1, with D possibly being TRBD2 (5 bases). The CDR3 sequence is 15 residues long. V was shortened by 5 bases and J by 6 bases, with 17 bases between the two germline ends. Germline V gene lookup returns CDR1 MNHNS and CDR2 SASEGT. CDR3 nucleotide sequence: TGTGCCAGCAGTAATGGCAGGAGGTCCGCCAATGAGCAGTTCTTC. Its protein product is CASSNGRRSANEQFF.

This clone has ten or more counts. The chain links TRBV30 to TRBJ1-4, with a tentative D call TRBD1 (5 bases). Between the trimmed V and J ends, which lost 5 bases and 12 bases, there was a span of 13 bases. Germline CDR1 reads GTSNPN; CDR2 reads SVGIG (reference sequence). The CDR3 extends over 11 amino acids. The chain's CDR3 is CAWSLGGELFF. The CDR3 DNA is TGTGCCTGGTCCCTTGGGGGGGAACTGTTTTTT.